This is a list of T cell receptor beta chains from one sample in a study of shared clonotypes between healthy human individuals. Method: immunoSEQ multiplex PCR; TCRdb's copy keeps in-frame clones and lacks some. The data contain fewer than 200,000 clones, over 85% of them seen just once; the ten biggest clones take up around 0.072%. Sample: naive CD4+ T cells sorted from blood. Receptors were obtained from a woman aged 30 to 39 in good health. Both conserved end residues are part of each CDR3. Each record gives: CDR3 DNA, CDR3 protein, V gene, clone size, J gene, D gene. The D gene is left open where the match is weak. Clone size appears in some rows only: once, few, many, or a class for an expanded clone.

TGTGCCACCAGGGGCAGCGAGACCTACGAGCAGTACTTC | CATRGSETYEQYF | TRBV27 | . | TRBJ2-7 | .
TGTGCCAGCAGCTTCCTAGCGGCCACCGGGGAGCTGTTTTTT | CASSFLAATGELFF | TRBV5-8 | . | TRBJ2-2 | TRBD2
TGCAGCGTTGAAGCTACTAGCGGGAACGTCTACGAGCAGTACTTC | CSVEATSGNVYEQYF | TRBV29-1 | . | TRBJ2-7 | TRBD2
TGTGCCAGCAGCTCTCCACGTAAGGCAGGTCTGAATGGCTACACCTTC | CASSSPRKAGLNGYTF | TRBV11-2 | . | TRBJ1-2 | .
TGTGCCAGCAGTCGGGGGTTTTTAAACTACGAGCAGTACTTC | CASSRGFLNYEQYF | TRBV27 | . | TRBJ2-7 | .
TGCGCCAGCAGTTGGGACAGAGGTTACGAGCAGTACTTC | CASSWDRGYEQYF | TRBV10-1 | . | TRBJ2-7 | TRBD1
TGTGCCAGCAGCGGGGGGCCGGACAGGGGCGACGAGCAGTACTTC | CASSGGPDRGDEQYF | TRBV4-2 | . | TRBJ2-7 | TRBD1
TGTGCCAGTAGTGCTCAGGGTAATCAGCCCCAGCATTTT | CASSAQGNQPQHF | TRBV19 | . | TRBJ1-5 | .
TGCGCCAGCAGCAGCAGCGACAGCGGAAACACCATATATTTT | CASSSSDSGNTIYF | TRBV5-1 | . | TRBJ1-3 | .
TGTGCCAGCAGTCCTCGCCCAAACTATGGCTACACCTTC | CASSPRPNYGYTF | TRBV27 | few | TRBJ1-2 | .
TGCGCCAGCAGCTTTATCGCAGGTGCCCTGGGGAATGAGCAGTTCTTC | CASSFIAGALGNEQFF | TRBV5-1 | once | TRBJ2-1 | .
TGCGCCAGCAGTGTTCCGGACAGGGGCACAGATACGCAGTATTTT | CASSVPDRGTDTQYF | TRBV10-2 | . | TRBJ2-3 | TRBD1
TGTGCCAGCAGCCAAACCCAGACAGGGAAAGAGACCCAGTACTTC | CASSQTQTGKETQYF | TRBV4-2 | once | TRBJ2-5 | TRBD1
TGCGCCAGCAGCTCGACCGGGACAGGGCCAGTTGGGTATGGCTACACCTTC | CASSSTGTGPVGYGYTF | TRBV5-1 | . | TRBJ1-2 | TRBD1
TGTGCCAGCAGTGACGTTAGGGGAGAGAGGGAAAAACTGTTTTTT | CASSDVRGEREKLFF | TRBV2 | . | TRBJ1-4 | .
TGTGCCAGCAGTTACTCGGGCCTTGCGGGGGAAAAACTGTTTTTT | CASSYSGLAGEKLFF | TRBV6-5 | . | TRBJ1-4 | .
TGTGCCAGCAGACGCGGACAGGTGACGTACGAGCAGTACTTC | CASRRGQVTYEQYF | TRBV6-5 | . | TRBJ2-7 | TRBD1
TGTGCCAGCTTAGTGCGTGGGCGGGGACCCACCTTC | CASLVRGRGPTF | TRBV6-1 | . | TRBJ1-2 | .
TGTGCCAGCTCACCTACCGCAGGGGGCGCGGGCTACGAGCAGTACTTC | CASSPTAGGAGYEQYF | TRBV18 | . | TRBJ2-7 | TRBD1
TGCAGCGTTTCAGCGGGAGACCCGGGGGAGCAGTACTTC | CSVSAGDPGEQYF | TRBV29-1 | . | TRBJ2-5 | TRBD2
TGTGCCATCAGAAGGACTAGCGGGATGTTAGATACGCAGTATTTT | CAIRRTSGMLDTQYF | TRBV10-3 | . | TRBJ2-3 | TRBD2
TGCAGCGTTGAGGCTAGCGGGGCTTACACAGATACGCAGTATTTT | CSVEASGAYTDTQYF | TRBV29-1 | . | TRBJ2-3 | TRBD2
TGTGCCAGTAGCTCGGGACAGGGATCCTCCTACGAGCAGTACTTC | CASSSGQGSSYEQYF | TRBV19 | few | TRBJ2-7 | TRBD1
TGTGCCAGCAGTGAAGATACAGGAGCTTTCTTT | CASSEDTGAFF | TRBV6-1 | . | TRBJ1-1 | .
TGTGCCAGCAGTGACACCGGGAGAACTGAAGCTTTCTTT | CASSDTGRTEAFF | TRBV6-4 | . | TRBJ1-1 | .
TGTGCCAGTAGTATGGGGGGCAGCACCGCGGCCCTCCACTTT | CASSMGGSTAALHF | TRBV19 | . | TRBJ1-6 | .
TGCAGCGCCCGTGGTAGCCTCACAGATACGCAGTATTTT | CSARGSLTDTQYF | TRBV29-1 | . | TRBJ2-3 | .
TGTGCCAGCAGTGACGAGACACTACAGTACTTC | CASSDETLQYF | TRBV2 | . | TRBJ2-7 | .
TGTGCCAGCAGTCTGGACCCTTATTCACCCCTCCACTTT | CASSLDPYSPLHF | TRBV25-1 | . | TRBJ1-6 | .
TGTGCCAGCAGCTCACTAGCGGGGAGGGAGACCCAGTACTTC | CASSSLAGRETQYF | TRBV7-2 | . | TRBJ2-5 | TRBD2
TGTGCCATCAGTGAGACCGGGATTCCCCAAGAGACCCAGTACTTC | CAISETGIPQETQYF | TRBV10-3 | . | TRBJ2-5 | .
TGTGCCTGGGGCGGGACAGGGGGCTACGAGCAGTACTTC | CAWGGTGGYEQYF | TRBV30 | . | TRBJ2-7 | TRBD1
TGTGCCAGCAGCTTATTCCGTGCTAACTATGGCTACACCTTC | CASSLFRANYGYTF | TRBV7-2 | . | TRBJ1-2 | .
TGTGCCAGCAGCACCGGACAGGGGCCCTACAATGAGCAGTTCTTC | CASSTGQGPYNEQFF | TRBV7-3 | . | TRBJ2-1 | TRBD1
TGTGCCAGCAGTGAAAGGGGTAGCGGGAGGGATGAGCAGTTCTTC | CASSERGSGRDEQFF | TRBV2 | . | TRBJ2-1 | TRBD2
TGTGCCTGGATGGCTAGCGGGAGAGGTGAGCAGTTCTTC | CAWMASGRGEQFF | TRBV30 | . | TRBJ2-1 | TRBD2
TGTGCCTGGAGTCGTCAGGCAGACACTGAAGCTTTCTTT | CAWSRQADTEAFF | TRBV30 | . | TRBJ1-1 | .